This record concerns one TCR beta chain sequence. The antigen is not known. This specimen belongs to a study of shared clonotypes between healthy human individuals. General study findings and limits: Estimated clonotype richness was generally higher in naive than memory subsets. Clonotypes which were not shared had lower generation probabilities than clonotypes that all four donors shared.

The CDR3 has 13 residues. Per germline, CDR1 SEHNR and CDR2 FQNEAQ (reference sequence). V lost 3 bases and J 3 bases, leaving 9 bases between the germline ends. Assay: immunoSEQ multiplex PCR; the TCRdb copy retains only in-frame clones and omits some. The data show some 2.1 million clones, with roughly 94% seen just once and 0.9% to 1.3% held by the top ten. Positively selected for CCR7, the CD45RO-negative cells used as naive CD8 cells excluded terminally differentiated effector memory CD45RA+ cells. The donor population consisted of healthy HIV-negative adults with no recent acute infections or vaccinations.

The sequence derives from a man between 18 and 29 years old in good health. The specimen was naive CD8+ T cells sorted from blood. The chain couples TRBV7-9 to TRBJ2-7; the D call may be TRBD1 or TRBD2 (5 bases each). CDR3 region: CASSFRGDYEQYF. The CDR3, as DNA: TGTGCCAGCAGCTTCAGAGGGGACTACGAGCAGTACTTC.